This is a list of T cell receptor beta chains from one sample in a study of CD8 T cells in Susac syndrome. From the immunoSEQ multiplex PCR reads, TCRdb called clonotypes with MiXCR, one entry per CDR3 protein. The sample has about 110,000 distinct CDR3 sequences, about 95% seen once. Sample: CD4+ T cells from PBMCs. The receptors stem from a human donor in good health. Both conserved end residues are part of each CDR3. The order of the fields is J gene, clone size, V gene, D gene, CDR3 DNA, CDR3 protein. D genes are given only for firm matches. Some rows mark clone size as missing; the rest say once, few, many or name a class of expanded clone.

J gene: TRBJ2-2
clone size: once
V gene: TRBV11-3
D gene: .
CDR3 DNA: TGTGCCAGCAGCTTAGAACAGATGGGCAAGCCCACCGGGGAGCTGTTTTTT
CDR3 protein: CASSLEQMGKPTGELFF

J gene: TRBJ2-7
clone size: .
V gene: TRBV3-1
D gene: .
CDR3 DNA: TGTGCCAGCAGCCAAGAAACAGGCCGCTACGAGCAGTACTTC
CDR3 protein: CASSQETGRYEQYF

J gene: TRBJ2-3
clone size: once
V gene: TRBV6-5
D gene: TRBD2
CDR3 DNA: TGTGCCAGCAGCAGAGCGGGGGGTGTAGATACGCAGTATTTT
CDR3 protein: CASSRAGGVDTQYF

J gene: TRBJ2-7
clone size: once
V gene: TRBV20-1
D gene: TRBD1
CDR3 DNA: TGCAGTGCTAGAGTGGGACAGGTTAGCTCCTACGAGCAGTACTTC
CDR3 protein: CSARVGQVSSYEQYF

J gene: TRBJ1-1
clone size: once
V gene: TRBV29-1
D gene: .
CDR3 DNA: TGCAGCGTTGACGAGACCGGGGGGATCTGTGCTTTCTTT
CDR3 protein: CSVDETGGICAFF

J gene: TRBJ1-4
clone size: once
V gene: TRBV7-9
D gene: .
CDR3 DNA: TGTGCCAGCAGCTTATTTTCGGCAACTAATGAAAAACTGTTTTTT
CDR3 protein: CASSLFSATNEKLFF

J gene: TRBJ2-7
clone size: .
V gene: TRBV19
D gene: .
CDR3 DNA: TGTGCCAGTAGTATTGGGCAGTTCCTCTCCTACGAGCAGTACTTC
CDR3 protein: CASSIGQFLSYEQYF

J gene: TRBJ1-5
clone size: .
V gene: TRBV6-1
D gene: .
CDR3 DNA: TGTGCCAGCAGTACCCTAACAGTTGACCGCAATCAGCCCCAGCATTTT
CDR3 protein: CASSTLTVDRNQPQHF

J gene: TRBJ2-1
clone size: .
V gene: TRBV7-3
D gene: TRBD2
CDR3 DNA: TGTGCCAGCAGCTTAGCGGGTAGCGGGAGATTTAATGAGCAGTTCTTC
CDR3 protein: CASSLAGSGRFNEQFF

J gene: TRBJ1-1
clone size: .
V gene: TRBV5-6
D gene: .
CDR3 DNA: TGTGCCAGCAGCTTGGGTCCGAACACTGAAGCTTTCTTT
CDR3 protein: CASSLGPNTEAFF

J gene: TRBJ2-5
clone size: .
V gene: TRBV27
D gene: .
CDR3 DNA: TGTGCCAGCAGCTTTAAGTTTACCCAAGAGACCCAGTACTTC
CDR3 protein: CASSFKFTQETQYF

J gene: TRBJ2-1
clone size: .
V gene: TRBV24-1
D gene: .
CDR3 DNA: TGTGCCACCAGTGACGCCGGCAGTGGGGGAGAGCAGTTCTTC
CDR3 protein: CATSDAGSGGEQFF

J gene: TRBJ2-5
clone size: .
V gene: TRBV2
D gene: TRBD2
CDR3 DNA: TGTGCCAGCAGTCTTGGACTAGAACGGACCCAGTACTTC
CDR3 protein: CASSLGLERTQYF

J gene: TRBJ1-2
clone size: .
V gene: TRBV7-2
D gene: .
CDR3 DNA: TGTGCCAGCAGCTTAGCGAGGGAAGGCTACACCTTC
CDR3 protein: CASSLAREGYTF

J gene: TRBJ2-7
clone size: .
V gene: TRBV9
D gene: TRBD1
CDR3 DNA: TGTGCCAGCAGCAGAACGACCGGGACAGGGGTGTACGAGCAGTACTTC
CDR3 protein: CASSRTTGTGVYEQYF

J gene: TRBJ2-1
clone size: .
V gene: TRBV2
D gene: .
CDR3 DNA: TGTGCCAGTCTTAACGGTGGGACGAGGAATGAGCAGTTCTTC
CDR3 protein: CASLNGGTRNEQFF

J gene: TRBJ2-3
clone size: .
V gene: TRBV18
D gene: TRBD1
CDR3 DNA: TGTGCCAGCTCACCACCAGGGGGCTTACTCACAGATACGCAGTATTTT
CDR3 protein: CASSPPGGLLTDTQYF

J gene: TRBJ2-3
clone size: .
V gene: TRBV5-1
D gene: .
CDR3 DNA: TGCGCCAGCAGCCTCCGTCTAGATACGCAGTATTTT
CDR3 protein: CASSLRLDTQYF

J gene: TRBJ2-3
clone size: .
V gene: TRBV18
D gene: TRBD2
CDR3 DNA: TGTGCCAGCTCACCACTATCGGGAGGGCCAGATACGCAGTATTTT
CDR3 protein: CASSPLSGGPDTQYF

J gene: TRBJ2-4
clone size: .
V gene: TRBV18
D gene: .
CDR3 DNA: TGTGCCAGCTCACCAGGGCAAGGAAACATTCAGTACTTC
CDR3 protein: CASSPGQGNIQYF

J gene: TRBJ1-2
clone size: .
V gene: TRBV3-1
D gene: .
CDR3 DNA: TGTGCCAGCAGCCCTGACATCCTCCCCGTCTATGGCTACACCTTC
CDR3 protein: CASSPDILPVYGYTF

J gene: TRBJ2-6
clone size: .
V gene: TRBV27
D gene: .
CDR3 DNA: TGTGCCAGCAGTTCCTCCGGGACCTCCCTTGCTGGGGCCAACGTCCTGACTTTC
CDR3 protein: CASSSSGTSLAGANVLTF

J gene: TRBJ2-7
clone size: once
V gene: TRBV24-1
D gene: TRBD1
CDR3 DNA: TGTGCCACCAGTGATACTGGGACAGAGAATCCCTACGAGCAGTACTTC
CDR3 protein: CATSDTGTENPYEQYF

J gene: TRBJ1-2
clone size: .
V gene: TRBV7-2
D gene: TRBD1
CDR3 DNA: TGTGCCAGCAGCTCAGAGGGACAGATTAACTATGGCTACACCTTC
CDR3 protein: CASSSEGQINYGYTF